This TCR beta chain was recovered during a study of shared clonotypes between healthy human individuals. Study-level points and caveats: The study found roughly 5% of naive CD4 clonotypes shared across a few donors.

Naive-designated CD8 cells lacked CD45RO, were positively enriched for CCR7, and omitted terminally differentiated effector memory CD45RA+ cells. CDR1 and CDR2 from the germline V gene are MNHEY and SMNVEV (reference sequence). This CDR3 contains 14 residues. The V gene end was trimmed by 3 bases and the J gene end by 0 bases; junction bases not matched to a gene: 2. The assay was immunoSEQ multiplex PCR, and TCRdb's table has in-frame clones only and misses some. Here the sample spans approximately 840,000 clones, around 96% being singletons. This clone has only a few counts. What it binds is unknown. Other nucleotide sequences in the sample specify the same CDR3.

This clonotype was sampled from a man aged 30-40 years in good health. Sequenced input: naive CD8+ T cells sorted from blood. V gene TRBV27 combines with J gene TRBJ2-7; TRBD2 agrees at 7 bases. This CDR3 is CASSFSGSSYEQYF. CDR3 DNA: TGTGCCAGCAGTTTTAGCGGGTCCTCCTACGAGCAGTACTTC.